The 15 T cell receptor beta chains reported below all come from one sample, sequenced in a study of Graves' ophthalmopathy and Graves' hyperthyroidism (dated by TCRdb to the late 2010s). TCRdb shows the sequencer as Illumina HiSeq 2000. TCR beta CDR3 regions were amplified from RNA transcripts for repertoire sequencing. The first round of RT-PCR was done with HTBI primers and the Qiagen OneStep RT-PCR kit, and was followed by a second round of multiplex PCR, then size selection and purification. In TCRdb, the public reads were trimmed at Q25 with fastp and aligned with MiXCR, with productive beta chains retained. Rows matching on CDR3 protein sequence are summarized as one entry with the most common DNA and genes. The sample includes about 740,000 distinct CDR3 sequences, with 40% observed a single time. Together, the top ten hold 44% of the sample. Specimen: peripheral blood. Receptors were obtained from an adult man with Graves' ophthalmopathy.

This sequence joins TRBV7-9 and TRBJ2-7, with TRBD2 identical over 7 bases. The length of the CDR3 is 13 residues. CDR1 is SEHNR and CDR2 is FQNEAQ in the germline V gene (reference sequence). After removal of 6 bases from V and 4 bases from J, the junction contained 6 bases not matched to a gene. The CDR3 is CASRGGYDYEQYF. In nucleotides, the CDR3 is TGTGCCAGCAGGGGAGGGTATGATTACGAGCAGTACTTC.

This clonotype turned up a few times. This chain connects TRBV2 to TRBJ1-3; D ambiguous. This CDR3 is built from 15 residues. V was pared by 5 bases and J by 1 base, with 12 bases between. Germline-derived CDR1 and CDR2 are SNHLY and FYNNEI. In nucleotides, the CDR3 is TGTGCCAGCAGTTACCTCGGGGAATCTGGAAACACCATATATTTT. It specifies CASSYLGESGNTIYF. The whole variable domain, remainder taken from reference TRBV2 and TRBJ1-3, is EPEVTQTPSHQVTQMGQEVILRCVPISNHLYFYWYRQILGQKVEFLVSFYNNEISEKSEIFDDQFSVERPDGSNFTLKIRSTKLEDSAMYFCASSYLGESGNTIYFGEGSWLTVV.

This clonotype was seen at least ten times. The V call is TRBV25-1, the J call TRBJ1-4; D unclear. Germline values: CDR1 MGHDK, CDR2 SYGVNS. Trimming cost V 3 bases and J 2 bases, with 13 bases left between them. CDR3 length: 16 residues. This CDR3 reads CASSEPRVGTNEKLFF. CDR3 nucleotides: TGTGCCAGCAGTGAGCCCCGAGTGGGGACTAATGAAAAACTGTTTTTT.

This clonotype was seen many times. The V gene is TRBV6-1, the J gene TRBJ1-1, with unresolved D. Between the trimmed V and J ends, which lost 4 bases and 0 bases, there was a span of 6 bases. CDR1 and CDR2 (germline): MNHNS, SASEGT. The CDR3 sequence is 13 residues long. DNA of the CDR3: TGTGCCAGCAGTGGGGCCGTGAACACTGAAGCTTTCTTT. This translates into CASSGAVNTEAFF.

J is TRBJ2-7 and V is TRBV7-9; 7 bases line up with TRBD1. The V gene's germline CDR1 is SEHNR and CDR2 FQNEAQ (reference sequence). The CDR3 loop spans 14 amino acids. V trimming: 6 bases; J trimming: 3 bases; junction bases outside the gene matches: 8. CDR3 sequence reads: CASREQGLLYEQYF. CDR3 DNA: TGTGCCAGCAGAGAACAGGGGCTCCTCTACGAGCAGTACTTC.

This clonotype was observed at least ten times. The chain links TRBV11-3 to TRBJ1-1; D perhaps matches TRBD1 (5 bases). Per germline, CDR1 SGHNT and CDR2 YENEEA. This CDR3 spans 13 amino acids. V dropped 2 bases and J dropped 4 bases, with 8 bases sitting between them. CDR3 sequence (DNA): TGTGCCAGCAGCTTAACGCAGGGCACTGAAGCTTTCTTT. The encoded protein is CASSLTQGTEAFF.

This clonotype was seen at least ten times. This chain joins TRBV7-7 and TRBJ2-2, with a weak D call TRBD2 (5 bases). V was cut by 5 bases and J by 1 base, with 11 bases left in between. The CDR3 has 15 amino acids. Germline CDR1 SSHAT, CDR2 FNYEAQ (reference sequence). The CDR3 DNA is TGTGCCAGCAGCCTGGCCGGGATGAACACCGGGGAGCTGTTTTTT. Its translation: CASSLAGMNTGELFF.

This chain joins TRBV10-3 and TRBJ2-7, with 10 bases that match TRBD1. The V gene's germline CDR1 is ENHRY and CDR2 SYGVKD. There are 14 residues in the CDR3. V lost 10 bases, J lost 4 bases, and 10 bases stayed unmatched. The CDR3 here is CASREGQGRYEQYF. CDR3 coding DNA: TGTGCCAGCAGGGAGGGACAGGGGAGGTACGAGCAGTACTTC.

This clonotype was recorded many times. The chain couples TRBV20-1 to TRBJ1-1, with D tentatively TRBD1 (5 bases). Germline V CDR1 and CDR2: DFQATT, SNEGSKA (reference sequence). V lost 5 bases and J lost 1, with 8 bases in between. The CDR3 consists of 12 residues. CDR3: CSASDRNTEAFF. CDR3 sequence (DNA): TGCAGTGCTTCCGACAGGAACACTGAAGCTTTCTTT.

This clonotype has more than one count but fewer than ten. V gene TRBV20-1 combines with J gene TRBJ2-5, with 9 bases that match TRBD1. Germline CDR1 and CDR2: DFQATT and SNEGSKA (reference sequence). J was trimmed by 0 bases and V by 5 bases; bases with no gene match: 7. The CDR3 loop spans 15 amino acids. The CDR3 loop reads CSALGTGSHQETQYF. The CDR3 bases are TGCAGTGCTCTGGGGACAGGGAGCCACCAAGAGACCCAGTACTTC.

This clonotype was recorded at least ten times. The J gene is TRBJ1-5, the V gene TRBV7-9, with a weak D call TRBD1 (6 bases). Looked up from germline, CDR1 is SEHNR and CDR2 is FQNEAQ (reference sequence). CDR3 size: 15 residues. The V and J ends lost 5 bases and 10 bases respectively, with 21 bases between them. The CDR3 spells CASSLGSGALSPQHF. The DNA for the CDR3 is TGTGCCAGCAGCCTTGGGTCAGGGGCGCTCAGCCCCCAGCATTTT.

There are a few counts of this clonotype. The chain has TRBV5-1 and TRBJ1-6; 10 bases agree with TRBD1. In germline, CDR1 is SGHRS, CDR2 YFSETQ. CDR3 size: 18 residues. With 1 base clipped from V and 5 bases from J, the junction kept 9 bases outside the gene matches. The DNA for the CDR3 is TGCGCCAGCAGCTTGTATCAGGTCGGGACAGGGGATAATTCACCCCTCCACTTT. Translated: CASSLYQVGTGDNSPLHF.

This clonotype has just a few counts. The rearrangement links TRBV9 to TRBJ2-7; D gene unclear. CDR1 is SGDLS and CDR2 is YYNGEE in the germline V gene. The CDR3 is 13 amino acids. Trimming removed 4 bases from V and 2 bases from J, with 10 bases in between. CDR3 bases: TGTGCCAGCAGCCCCGCAGACACCTACGAGCAGTACTTC. Residues: CASSPADTYEQYF.

The table lists this clonotype with many counts. The chain recombines TRBV10-3 with TRBJ1-3; D call uncertain. Trimming stripped 6 bases from V and 2 bases from J, with 5 bases between. The CDR3 is made up of 12 amino acids. Germline V lookup: CDR1 ENHRY, CDR2 SYGVKD. CDR3: CAISGPGNTIYF. CDR3 sequence (DNA): TGTGCCATCAGCGGGCCTGGAAACACCATATATTTT.

Only one count was recorded for this clonotype. The rearrangement joins TRBV12-5 to TRBJ2-5; D not certain. V shed 7 bases and J shed 4 bases, with 10 bases lying between them. Germline V gene sequence: CDR1 LGHNT, CDR2 FRNRAP. CDR3 length equals 12 residues. The CDR3 region has the DNA TGTGCTAGTGTCAGCCCCCCAGAGACCCAGTACTTC. Protein sequence: CASVSPPETQYF.